The next 19 T cell receptor beta chains were all read from a single sample in a study of vaccination effects on CD4 cells after COVID-19. These receptors are not linked to any known antigen. Before any sequencing was done, the ViraFEST assay used viral peptide pools to expand antigen-specific CD4+ T cells. The culture ran for 10 days, and then CD4+ T cells were isolated. Vaccine recipients had no previous SARS-CoV-2 infection; their nucleocapsid antibodies were negative. Some clones are missing from TCRdb's copy, which holds only in-frame ones; the method was immunoSEQ multiplex PCR. The sample lists approximately 40,000 clones; about two thirds were seen once. Sequencing was performed on CD4+ T cells from PBMCs cultured with SARS-CoV-2 spike peptides, taken before COVID-19 vaccination. The receptors derive from a human donor who received a COVID-19 vaccine.

This clone was seen a handful of times. Here the CDR3 reads CATSDQGDSYGYTF. Written as DNA, the CDR3 is TGTGCCACCAGTGATCAAGGGGACAGCTATGGCTACACCTTC. The rearrangement joins TRBV24-1 to TRBJ1-2, with 7 nucleotides matching TRBD1. This CDR3 has 14 residues. Germline lookup yields CDR1 KGHDR and CDR2 SFDVKD. The V segment lost 3 bases and the J segment 4 bases; nucleotides outside the gene matches: 4.

The rearrangement uses TRBV11-2 and TRBJ2-1; D may be TRBD2 (5 bases). The CDR3 sequence is 16 residues long. V gave up 3 bases and J gave up 3 bases, with 15 bases separating them. Germline CDR1 and CDR2: SGHAT and FQNNGV. CDR3: CASSLRTSFDYNEQFF. In nucleotides, the CDR3 is TGTGCCAGCAGCTTGAGAACTAGTTTCGACTACAATGAGCAGTTCTTC.

This sequence joins TRBV5-1 and TRBJ2-5; TRBD2 is a possible D gene (7 bases). This CDR3 spans 15 amino acids. The germline V gene encodes CDR1 SGHRS and CDR2 YFSETQ. V was shortened by 1 base and J by 4 bases, with 14 bases between the two germline ends. The DNA of the CDR3 is TGCGCCAGCAGCTTGAATGGGAGGGGGGGAGAGACCCAGTACTTC. Amino acid sequence: CASSLNGRGGETQYF.

This chain connects TRBV7-9 to TRBJ2-5; 9 bases are a match to TRBD1. Germline V CDR1 and CDR2: SEHNR, FQNEAQ (reference sequence). J gave up 1 base and V 1 base, and 13 bases lay outside the gene matches. This CDR3 has 19 amino acids. CDR3: CASSLGIRGTGRIQETQYF. CDR3 DNA: TGTGCCAGCAGCTTAGGTATTAGGGGGACAGGGAGGATCCAAGAGACCCAGTACTTC. Full variable domain (missing parts from reference TRBV7-9 and TRBJ2-5): DTGVSQNPRHKITKRGQNVTFRCDPISEHNRLYWYRQTLGQGPEFLTYFQNEAQLEKSRLLSDRFSAERPKGSFSTLEIQRTEQGDSAMYLCASSLGIRGTGRIQETQYFGPGTRLLVL.

The rearrangement links TRBV4-3 to TRBJ1-2, with TRBD1 as a possible D gene (5 bases). In germline, CDR1 is LGHNA, CDR2 YSLEER. This CDR3 region has 13 residues. V lost 1 base, J lost 4 bases, and 7 bases lay in between. CDR3 sequence reads: CASSQGGPYGYTF. As DNA, the CDR3 is TGCGCCAGCAGCCAAGGGGGCCCCTATGGCTACACCTTC.

This sequence joins TRBV7-2 and TRBJ2-3, with no clear D. This CDR3 region has 16 residues. Looked up from germline, CDR1 is SGHTA and CDR2 is FQGNSA. Trimming left V 5 bases short and J 1 base short, with 16 bases between. CDR3 amino acids: CASSGRISMGTDTQYF. CDR3 coding DNA: TGTGCCAGCAGCGGACGAATAAGTATGGGCACAGATACGCAGTATTTT.

CDR3 in DNA: TGTGCCAGCAGCCCCCCATTCGAGGGGCTCGAGAATGAGCAGTTCTTC. As protein: CASSPPFEGLENEQFF. This chain uses TRBV6-2 or TRBV6-3 with TRBJ2-1; possibly TRBD1 or TRBD2 for D (5 bases each). The germline CDR1 and CDR2 sequences are MNHEY and SVGEGT. The CDR3 length is 16 residues. V lost 6 bases and J lost 7, with 22 bases in between.

The chain uses TRBV12-3 or TRBV12-4 and TRBJ1-6; tentatively, D is TRBD1 (6 bases). The CDR3 totals 13 residues. Trimming removed 1 base from V and 10 bases from J, with 8 bases in between. CDR3 bases: TGTGCCAGCAGTTTAGACAGGGAATCACCCCTCCACTTT. It codes for CASSLDRESPLHF.

The chain couples TRBV6-6 to TRBJ2-7; D remains unclear. Between the trimmed V and J ends, which lost 4 bases and 2 bases, there was a span of 6 bases. This CDR3 region has 12 residues. The germline CDR1 and CDR2 sequences are MNHNY and SVGAGI (reference sequence). The chain's CDR3 is CASSSVPYEQYF. In DNA, the CDR3 is TGTGCCAGCAGTTCCGTTCCCTACGAGCAGTACTTC.

The genes are TRBV11-2 and TRBJ2-7, with 8 nucleotides matching TRBD1. Germline V lookup: CDR1 SGHAT, CDR2 FQNNGV. Germline trimming cut 6 bases from V and 3 bases from J; bases unmatched to any gene: 10. CDR3 length equals 15 residues. CDR3 loop: CASRKPGTGHYEQYF. CDR3 nucleotides: TGTGCCAGCAGAAAACCCGGGACAGGCCACTACGAGCAGTACTTC.

This clone was observed a few times. The CDR3 nucleotides are TGTGCCAGCAGTCCCCAGGGGAGCTCCTACGAGCAGTACTTC. This translates into CASSPQGSSYEQYF. The J gene is TRBJ2-7, the V gene TRBV6-5, with D perhaps matching TRBD1 (6 bases). V was cut by 5 bases and J by 0 bases, with 11 bases left in between. In germline, CDR1 is MNHEY, CDR2 SVGAGI. The CDR3 spans 14 residues.

This rearrangement joins TRBV19 to TRBJ1-2; D gene uncertain. Germline CDR1 is LNHDA and CDR2 is SQIVND (reference sequence). The V end lost 3 bases, the J end lost 2 bases, and 31 bases lay between the germline ends. This CDR3 spans 21 amino acids. The CDR3 reads CASSILRWPPGSLTSNYGYTF. DNA of the CDR3: TGTGCCAGTAGTATTCTCAGGTGGCCCCCTGGGAGTTTGACATCGAACTATGGCTACACCTTC.

The CDR3 protein is CASSLSGTGTLNTEAFF. CDR3 in DNA: TGTGCCAGTAGTCTCTCCGGGACAGGGACCCTGAACACTGAAGCTTTCTTT. This chain connects TRBV19 to TRBJ1-1, with 9 bases matching TRBD1. The CDR3 contains 17 residues. The germline CDR1 and CDR2 sequences are LNHDA and SQIVND (reference sequence). V trimming: 5 bases; J trimming: 0 bases; junction bases outside the gene matches: 10.

The rearrangement uses TRBV7-2 and TRBJ2-5, with 7 bases that match TRBD1. The germline V gene encodes CDR1 SGHTA and CDR2 FQGNSA. V gave up 1 base and J gave up 4 bases; unmatched junction bases: 6. The CDR3 spans 15 residues. The CDR3 loop reads CASSLGQGVPETQYF. CDR3 coding DNA: TGTGCCAGCAGCTTAGGGCAGGGGGTACCAGAGACCCAGTACTTC.

This chain uses TRBV7-9 with TRBJ1-3; unclear D gene. The CDR3 is 17 residues long. V was trimmed by 7 bases and J by 0 bases, leaving 19 bases between them. Germline lookup yields CDR1 SEHNR and CDR2 FQNEAQ (reference sequence). The DNA of the CDR3 is TGTGCCAGCACCCTAGGCTCCTCGGGTAGCTCTGGAAACACCATATATTTT. Protein sequence: CASTLGSSGSSGNTIYF.

V and J are TRBV19 and TRBJ2-6, with D unresolved. There are 16 residues in the CDR3. Trimming shortened V by 7 bases and J by 4 bases, and 17 bases separated the two germline ends. In germline, CDR1 is LNHDA, CDR2 SQIVND (reference sequence). This CDR3 reads CASKVGDSAGANVLTF. The CDR3 DNA reads TGTGCCAGTAAAGTGGGTGATTCAGCCGGGGCCAACGTCCTGACTTTC.

J is TRBJ1-1 and V is TRBV30; D unresolved. The CDR3 is made up of 16 amino acids. V lost 4 bases to trimming and J lost 4 bases, with 22 bases between them. The germline CDR1 and CDR2 sequences are GTSNPN and SVGIG (reference sequence). The CDR3 DNA reads as TGTGCCTGGATAAACTCCTACGTAGGGTGGCCCACTGAAGCTTTCTTT. This sequence encodes CAWINSYVGWPTEAFF.

The chain links TRBV5-4 to TRBJ2-7; TRBD1 might be the D (6 bases). The germline V gene encodes CDR1 SGHNT and CDR2 YYREEE (reference sequence). Trimming left V 5 bases short and J 3 bases short, with 21 bases between. The CDR3 consists of 16 residues. CDR3 residues: CASSLTGQGFVYEQYF. DNA of the CDR3: TGTGCCAGCAGTCTAACAGGGCAGGGCTTCGTCTACGAGCAGTACTTC.

The chain combines TRBV7-2 with TRBJ2-5; D gene unclear. Per the germline V gene, CDR1 is SGHTA and CDR2 is FQGNSA. The CDR3 length is 13 residues. V was trimmed by 5 bases and J by 1 base, leaving 8 bases between them. The DNA of the CDR3 is TGTGCCAGCAGCGTATCCACCCAAGAGACCCAGTACTTC. The encoded protein is CASSVSTQETQYF.